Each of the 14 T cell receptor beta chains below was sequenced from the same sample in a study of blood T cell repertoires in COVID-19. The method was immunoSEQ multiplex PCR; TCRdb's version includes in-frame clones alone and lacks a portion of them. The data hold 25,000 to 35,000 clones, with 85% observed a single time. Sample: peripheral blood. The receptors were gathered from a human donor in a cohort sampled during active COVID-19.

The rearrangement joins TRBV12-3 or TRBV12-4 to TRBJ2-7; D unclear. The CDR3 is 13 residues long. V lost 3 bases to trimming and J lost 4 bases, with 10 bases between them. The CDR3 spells CASSFFQTYEQYF. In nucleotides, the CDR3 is TGTGCCAGCAGTTTCTTCCAGACTTACGAGCAGTACTTC.

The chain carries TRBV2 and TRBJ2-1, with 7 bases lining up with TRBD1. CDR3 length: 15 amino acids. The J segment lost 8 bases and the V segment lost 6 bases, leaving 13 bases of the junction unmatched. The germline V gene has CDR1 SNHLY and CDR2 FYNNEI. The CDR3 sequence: CASSAGTARVHEQFF. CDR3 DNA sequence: TGTGCCAGCAGCGCCGGGACAGCGAGGGTCCATGAGCAGTTCTTC.

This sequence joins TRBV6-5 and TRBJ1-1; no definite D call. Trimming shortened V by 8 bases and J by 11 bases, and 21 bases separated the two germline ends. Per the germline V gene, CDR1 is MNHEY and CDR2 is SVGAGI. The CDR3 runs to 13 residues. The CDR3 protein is CASETLRGSGAFF. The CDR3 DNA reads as TGTGCCAGCGAGACCCTCAGAGGTTCTGGTGCTTTCTTT.

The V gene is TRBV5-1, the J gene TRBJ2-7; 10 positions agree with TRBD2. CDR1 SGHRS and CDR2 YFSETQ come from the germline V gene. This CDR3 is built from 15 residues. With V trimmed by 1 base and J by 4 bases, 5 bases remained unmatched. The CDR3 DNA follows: TGCGCCAGCAGCTTGTCCGGACTAGCGGCATACGAGCAGTACTTC. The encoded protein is CASSLSGLAAYEQYF.

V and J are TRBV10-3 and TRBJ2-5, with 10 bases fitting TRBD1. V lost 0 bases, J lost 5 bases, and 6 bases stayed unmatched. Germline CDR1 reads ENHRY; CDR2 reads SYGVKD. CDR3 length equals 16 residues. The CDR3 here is CAISESTGQGWETQYF. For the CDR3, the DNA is TGTGCCATCAGTGAGTCGACGGGACAGGGGTGGGAGACCCAGTACTTC.

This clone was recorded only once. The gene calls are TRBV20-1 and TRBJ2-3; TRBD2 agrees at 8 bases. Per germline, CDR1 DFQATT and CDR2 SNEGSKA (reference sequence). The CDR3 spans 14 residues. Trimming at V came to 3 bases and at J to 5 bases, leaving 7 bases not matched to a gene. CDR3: CSASSGDLLDTQYF. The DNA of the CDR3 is TGCAGTGCTAGTAGCGGGGACCTTCTAGATACGCAGTATTTT.

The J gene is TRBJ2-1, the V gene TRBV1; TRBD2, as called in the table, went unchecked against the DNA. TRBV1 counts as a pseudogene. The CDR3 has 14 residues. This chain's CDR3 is CTSALAGVGNEQFF. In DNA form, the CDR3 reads TGCACCTCGGCTCTAGCGGGGGTCGGGAATGAGCAGTTCTTC.

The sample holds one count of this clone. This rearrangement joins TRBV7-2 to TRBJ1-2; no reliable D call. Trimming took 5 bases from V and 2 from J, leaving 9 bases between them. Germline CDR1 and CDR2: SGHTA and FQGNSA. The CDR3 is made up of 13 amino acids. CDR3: CASSNGRNYGYTF. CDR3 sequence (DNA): TGTGCCAGCAGCAATGGTAGAAACTATGGCTACACCTTC.

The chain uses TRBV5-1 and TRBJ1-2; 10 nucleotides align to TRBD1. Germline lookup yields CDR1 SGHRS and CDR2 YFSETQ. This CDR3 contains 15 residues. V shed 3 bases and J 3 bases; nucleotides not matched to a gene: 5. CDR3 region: CASSWSGTGDYGYTF. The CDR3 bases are TGCGCCAGCAGCTGGAGTGGGACAGGGGACTATGGCTACACCTTC.

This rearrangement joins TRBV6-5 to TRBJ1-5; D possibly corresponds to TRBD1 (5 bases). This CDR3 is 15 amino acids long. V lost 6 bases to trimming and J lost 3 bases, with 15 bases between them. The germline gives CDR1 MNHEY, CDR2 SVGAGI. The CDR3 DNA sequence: TGTGCCAGCAGGGCCGACAGCTCTTACAATCAGCCCCAGCATTTT. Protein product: CASRADSSYNQPQHF.

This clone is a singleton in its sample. The CDR3 coding sequence is TGTGCCAGCAGCCCCGGGGGACAGTCGAGGGAGACCCAGTACTTC. This sequence encodes CASSPGGQSRETQYF. V is TRBV5-4 and J is TRBJ2-5; D possibly corresponds to TRBD1 (7 bases). The V gene lost 4 bases and the J gene lost 5 bases, with 18 bases spanning the gap. The CDR3 contains 15 residues. Germline CDR1 and CDR2: SGHNT and YYREEE (reference sequence).

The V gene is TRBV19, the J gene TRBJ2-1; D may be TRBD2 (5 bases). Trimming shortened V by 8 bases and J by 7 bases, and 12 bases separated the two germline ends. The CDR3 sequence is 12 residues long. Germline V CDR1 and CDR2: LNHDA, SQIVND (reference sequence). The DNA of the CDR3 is TGTGCCAGTTCTTACGGGGTGAATGAGCAGTTCTTC. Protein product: CASSYGVNEQFF.

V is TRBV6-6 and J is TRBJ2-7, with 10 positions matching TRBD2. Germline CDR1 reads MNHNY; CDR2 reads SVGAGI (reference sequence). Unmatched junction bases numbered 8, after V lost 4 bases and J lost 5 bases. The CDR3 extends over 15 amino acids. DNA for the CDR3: TGTGCCAGCAGTTCAGGGGCTAGCGGGGGCGACGAGCAGTACTTC. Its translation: CASSSGASGGDEQYF.

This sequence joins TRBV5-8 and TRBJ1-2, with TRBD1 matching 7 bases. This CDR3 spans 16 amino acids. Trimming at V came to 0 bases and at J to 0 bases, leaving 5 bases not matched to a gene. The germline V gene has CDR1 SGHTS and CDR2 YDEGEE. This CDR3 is CASSLGDRAANYGYTF. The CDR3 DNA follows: TGTGCCAGCAGCTTGGGCGACAGGGCCGCTAACTATGGCTACACCTTC.